This TCR beta chain was recovered during a study of blood T cell repertoires in COVID-19. For the study at large: Italy, Spain and the United States were the sources of the convalescent and acute COVID-19 samples.

In the authors' workflow: Nucleated cell counts were estimated from reference gene primer amplification. Assay: immunoSEQ multiplex PCR; the TCRdb copy retains only in-frame clones and omits some. V, J and clone size derive from that table, while D and trimming were established from the DNA sequence. Of a few hundred thousand clones listed, approximately 90% are singletons. CDR3 size: 13 residues. Trimming removed 5 bases from V and 12 bases from J; junction bases left unmatched: 6. Germline V lookup: CDR1 SGHTS, CDR2 YDEGEE. In assigning cohorts, the study relied on participant-reported clinical history. Participants classified as exposed had met a COVID-19 case within 2 weeks before study entry.

Sequenced sample: PBMCs or T cells enriched from blood (not recorded which). This clonotype was obtained from a woman under 30 who had been exposed to COVID-19. This chain joins TRBV5-8 and TRBJ2-1, with TRBD2 identical over 12 bases. The CDR3 spells CASSSSGGAVQFF. In nucleotides, the CDR3 is TGTGCCAGCAGTTCTAGCGGGGGGGCTGTGCAGTTCTTC.